Included here is one TCR beta chain sequence, with context. Using immunoSEQ multiplex PCR, the repertoire was profiled, and TCRdb retains in-frame clones only, with some absent. The repertoire includes hundreds of thousands of clones, just under 90% of them detected once, and approximately 4.3% sits in the top ten. This sample is drawn from a study of blood T cell repertoires in COVID-19. For the study at large: Sites across the United States, Italy and Spain contributed samples from acute and convalescent COVID-19. Sample material is recorded as cDNA or gDNA derived from T cells, B-cell-depleted T cells, or PBMCs.

The sequenced sample consisted of PBMCs or T cells enriched from blood (not recorded which). The receptor was isolated from a woman aged 25 to 39 with acute COVID-19.

Written as DNA, the CDR3 is TGTGCCAGCAGCTCTTACCGGGACAGTAACTATGGCTACACCTTC. Encoded protein: CASSSYRDSNYGYTF. The rearrangement uses TRBV11-1 and TRBJ1-2; 7 bases map to TRBD1. Germline V lookup: CDR1 SGHAT, CDR2 FQDESV (reference sequence). V dropped 4 bases and J dropped 1; count of bases not matched to a gene: 6. The CDR3 sequence is 15 residues long.